The rows below give T cell receptor beta chains drawn from one sample of a study of blood T cell repertoires in COVID-19. Measured with immunoSEQ multiplex PCR; TCRdb has only the in-frame clones, and not every one. In the table there are 40,000 to 60,000 clones, about 88% of which are singletons. Sequenced: peripheral blood. The origin of the receptors is a man aged 50 to 59 with active COVID-19. The CDR3 runs from the conserved cysteine through the conserved F or W. A D gene is named only where the DNA matches it firmly. The size entry is marked missing in some rows and otherwise reads once, few, many or a size class.

j_gene,d_gene,v_gene,abundance,len,CDR3aa,CDR3nt
TRBJ2-2,TRBD1,TRBV5-1,NA,17,CASSFPGQGGNTGELFF,TGCGCCAGCAGTTTCCCGGGACAGGGGGGAAACACCGGGGAGCTGTTTTTT
TRBJ1-1,NA,TRBV5-1,NA,14,CASRPQASNTEAFF,TGCGCCAGCAGGCCCCAGGCTTCAAACACTGAAGCTTTCTTT
TRBJ2-4,NA,TRBV7-9,NA,17,CASRGGGEDKGKNIQYF,TGTGCCAGCAGGGGGGGTGGCGAGGACAAAGGCAAAAACATTCAGTACTTC
TRBJ2-5,NA,TRBV28,NA,12,CASRQTQETQYF,TGTGCCAGTAGACAGACCCAAGAGACCCAGTACTTC
TRBJ1-2,TRBD1,TRBV28,few,13,CASKFGTGGESTF,TGTGCCAGCAAATTCGGGACAGGGGGCGAAAGCACCTTC
TRBJ1-6,NA,TRBV27,NA,15,CASRAQSSYNSPLHF,TGTGCCAGCAGGGCACAGAGCTCCTATAATTCACCCCTCCACTTT
TRBJ1-1,NA,TRBV5-1,NA,18,CASSPEGRLGKLGTEAFF,TGCGCCAGCAGCCCGGAGGGACGGCTGGGGAAATTGGGCACTGAAGCTTTCTTT
TRBJ2-5,NA,TRBV24-1,NA,14,CATSDRTYPETQYF,TGTGCCACCAGTGATAGAACCTATCCAGAGACCCAGTACTTC
TRBJ2-7,NA,TRBV5-4,NA,11,CASSSYYEQYF,TGTGCCAGCAGCTCCTACTACGAGCAGTACTTC
TRBJ1-1,NA,TRBV5-4,few,13,CASSSLLNTEAFF,TGTGCCAGCAGCAGCTTACTGAACACTGAAGCTTTCTTT
TRBJ2-7,TRBD2,TRBV4-1,NA,16,CASSQETSRGGLEQYF,TGCGCCAGCAGCCAAGAGACTAGCCGTGGGGGTCTCGAGCAGTACTTC